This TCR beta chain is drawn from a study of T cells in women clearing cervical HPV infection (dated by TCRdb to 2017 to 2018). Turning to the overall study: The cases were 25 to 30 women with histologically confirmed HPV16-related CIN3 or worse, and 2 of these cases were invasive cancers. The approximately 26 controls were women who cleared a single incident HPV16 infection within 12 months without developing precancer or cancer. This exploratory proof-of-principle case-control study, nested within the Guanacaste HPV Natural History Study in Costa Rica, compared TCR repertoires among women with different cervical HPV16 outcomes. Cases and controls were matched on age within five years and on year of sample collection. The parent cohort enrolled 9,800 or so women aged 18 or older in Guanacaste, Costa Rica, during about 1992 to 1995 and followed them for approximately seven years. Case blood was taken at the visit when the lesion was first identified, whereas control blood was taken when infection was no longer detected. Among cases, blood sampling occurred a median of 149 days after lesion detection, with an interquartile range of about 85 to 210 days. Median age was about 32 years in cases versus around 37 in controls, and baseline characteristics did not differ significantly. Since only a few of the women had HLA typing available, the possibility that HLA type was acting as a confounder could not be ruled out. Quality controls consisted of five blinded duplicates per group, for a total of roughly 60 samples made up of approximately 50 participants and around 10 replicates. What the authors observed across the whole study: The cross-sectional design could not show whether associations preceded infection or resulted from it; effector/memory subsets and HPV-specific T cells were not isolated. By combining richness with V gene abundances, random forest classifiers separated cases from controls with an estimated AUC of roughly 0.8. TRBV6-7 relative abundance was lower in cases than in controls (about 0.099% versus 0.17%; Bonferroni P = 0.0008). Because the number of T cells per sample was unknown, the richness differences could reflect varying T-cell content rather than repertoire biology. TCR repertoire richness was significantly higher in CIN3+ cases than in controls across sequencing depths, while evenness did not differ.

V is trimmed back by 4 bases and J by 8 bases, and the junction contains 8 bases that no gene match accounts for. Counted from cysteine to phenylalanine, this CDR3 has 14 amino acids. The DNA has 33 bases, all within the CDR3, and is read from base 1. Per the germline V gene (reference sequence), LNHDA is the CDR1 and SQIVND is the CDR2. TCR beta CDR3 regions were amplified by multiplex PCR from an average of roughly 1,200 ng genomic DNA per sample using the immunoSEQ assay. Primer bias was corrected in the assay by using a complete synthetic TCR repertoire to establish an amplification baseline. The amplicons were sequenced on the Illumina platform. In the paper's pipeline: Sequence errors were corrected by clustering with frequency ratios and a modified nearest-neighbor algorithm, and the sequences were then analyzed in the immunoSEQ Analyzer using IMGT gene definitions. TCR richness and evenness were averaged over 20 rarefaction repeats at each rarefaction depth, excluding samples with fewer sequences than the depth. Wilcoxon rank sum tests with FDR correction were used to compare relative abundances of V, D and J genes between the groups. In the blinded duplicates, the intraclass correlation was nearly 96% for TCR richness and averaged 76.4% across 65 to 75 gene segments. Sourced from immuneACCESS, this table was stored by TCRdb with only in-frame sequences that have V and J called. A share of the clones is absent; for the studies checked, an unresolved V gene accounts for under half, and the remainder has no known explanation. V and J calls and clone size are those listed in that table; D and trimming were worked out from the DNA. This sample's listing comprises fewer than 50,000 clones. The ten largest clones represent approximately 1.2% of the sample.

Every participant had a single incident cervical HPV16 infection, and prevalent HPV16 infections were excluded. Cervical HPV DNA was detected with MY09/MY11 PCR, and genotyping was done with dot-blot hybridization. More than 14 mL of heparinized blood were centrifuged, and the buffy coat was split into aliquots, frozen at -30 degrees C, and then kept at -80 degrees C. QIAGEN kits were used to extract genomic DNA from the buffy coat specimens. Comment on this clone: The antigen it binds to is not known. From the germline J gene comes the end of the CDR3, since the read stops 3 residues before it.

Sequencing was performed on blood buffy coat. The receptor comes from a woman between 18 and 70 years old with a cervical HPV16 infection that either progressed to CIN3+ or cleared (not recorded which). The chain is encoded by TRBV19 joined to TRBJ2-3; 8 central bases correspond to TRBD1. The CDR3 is CASSTKGQGVTQYF. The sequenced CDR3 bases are TGTGCCAGTAGTACAAAAGGACAGGGAGTTACG.